This T cell receptor beta chain was sequenced during a study of shared clonotypes between healthy human individuals. Across the study: CD4 naive and CD4 memory each took three plates per donor, while CD8 naive took two and CD8 memory one.

As concerns this clone: Its antigen is currently unknown.

TCRdb's table, derived via immunoSEQ multiplex PCR, lists solely in-frame clones and lacks some. Of over 1.4 million clones listed, approximately 96% are singletons. Whole-study results and caveats: Across subsets, estimated richness was generally greater for naive than for memory populations.

Each of the donors was a healthy adult who was HIV-negative and had not had a recent acute infection or vaccination. The V end was cut by 0 bases, the J end by 2 bases, with 8 bases between. The CDR3 has 15 amino acids. CDR1 is SGHAT, CDR2 FQNNGV, per germline. Sequences were obtained from naive CD4+ T cells sorted from blood. The subset here: CD45RA+ positively selected. This clonotype was sampled from a man aged 25-40 years in good health. This rearrangement joins TRBV11-2 to TRBJ1-5; no clear D gene. CDR3 nucleotide sequence: TGTGCCAGCAGCTTAGATGCAGGTGGCAATCAGCCCCAGCATTTT. Translating gives CASSLDAGGNQPQHF.